This T cell receptor beta chain was found in a study of blood T cell repertoires in COVID-19. Comments on this clone: This sample also contains other DNA sequences that code for the same CDR3.

Source study methods: How many nucleated cells were present was estimated from reference gene primer amplification. Sequencing used immunoSEQ multiplex PCR; TCRdb keeps in-frame clones, though not all of them. V, J and clone size reflect that table, while D and trimming were determined from the DNA. The sample includes 65,000 or so clones, 81% of them seen just once. The sample was peripheral blood. This clonotype originated in a woman between 65 and 79 years old with acute or convalescent COVID-19.

The CDR3 region has the DNA TGTGCCAGCTCACCCAACAGGGAAACTGAAGCTTTCTTT. This encodes CASSPNRETEAFF. This sequence joins TRBV18 and TRBJ1-1, with D perhaps matching TRBD1 (6 bases). The V and J ends lost 3 bases and 5 bases respectively, with 10 bases between them. CDR3 length equals 13 residues. Germline-derived CDR1 and CDR2 are KGHSH and LQKENI.